What follows is one TCR beta chain and its context. This clone was counted between two and nine times. Its antigen is not yet known. Base qualities are not at hand, and no much larger clone is one base apart. Whole blood was collected in K2EDTA tubes by collaborating institutions according to the institutions' own protocols. For TCRbeta analysis, collaborator samples were shipped as frozen whole blood, as isolated PBMCs, or as DNA extracted from either sample type. Taken from cysteine to phenylalanine, the CDR3 has 15 residues. Left in the record is the CDR3 DNA by itself, 45 bases read in frame from the first base. Trimming takes 6 bases from V and 5 bases from J, and the germline ends sit 14 bases apart. Looking up the germline V gene (reference sequence) yields CDR1 MNHEY and CDR2 SMNVEV. The data stem from a study of blood T cell repertoires in COVID-19 (dated by TCRdb to 2020 to 2021). At the level of the whole study: Samples from collaborators originated in the United States, Italy and Spain and spanned both the acute and convalescent phases of COVID-19. Nearly every sample came with metadata listing a de-identified subject ID, COVID-19 status, age in years and sex. Where available, HLA class I and class II types were taken from metadata supplied by the sample provider and were not determined by assay-based typing. Samples came from the ongoing ImmuneRACE study (first 160 participants) plus 1,254 subjects from 6 global collaborators. The prospective study material was composed of cDNA or gDNA derived from T cells, B-cell-depleted T cells, or PBMCs. The repertoires were released in a freely available public database meant as a resource for research on the immune response to SARS-CoV-2. Subjects who had been exposed to COVID-19, were actively infected with it, or had recovered from it provided the deeply sampled blood TCRbeta repertoires that made up the dataset.

TCRbeta CDR3 regions were amplified from genomic DNA using the immunoSEQ Assay, a bias-controlled multiplex PCR. As for the original processing: The number of nucleated cells in each sample was estimated from the amplification of reference gene primers within the assay. To quantify the absolute abundance of each unique TCRbeta CDR3 rearrangement, sequence reads were collapsed and filtered. For each sample, productive Simpson clonality was calculated as the square root of Simpson's diversity index over productive rearrangements. This immuneACCESS table, as held by TCRdb, lists in-frame sequences with V and J called but not all clones. Of the missing ones, under half trace to an unresolved V gene in checked studies; the others have no known cause. The V and J calls and clone size come from that table; D and trimming were worked out from the DNA. This sample gives around 100,000 clones in total; around 90% of them show up just once. In total, the top ten clones hold around 6% of the sample.

Study-wide conclusions, independent of this receptor: The quantity of clinical and demographic metadata differed by source and by participant and was supplied without curation.

The V and J genes are TRBV27 and TRBJ1-6; the best D guess is TRBD1, with 6 bases matching. Input material: peripheral blood. The TCR originated in a man between 65 and 85 years old with acute or convalescent COVID-19. The DNA sequence is TGTGCCAGCAGGTCCCCCAGGACAGATAATTCACCCCTCCACTTT. Its protein product is CASRSPRTDNSPLHF.